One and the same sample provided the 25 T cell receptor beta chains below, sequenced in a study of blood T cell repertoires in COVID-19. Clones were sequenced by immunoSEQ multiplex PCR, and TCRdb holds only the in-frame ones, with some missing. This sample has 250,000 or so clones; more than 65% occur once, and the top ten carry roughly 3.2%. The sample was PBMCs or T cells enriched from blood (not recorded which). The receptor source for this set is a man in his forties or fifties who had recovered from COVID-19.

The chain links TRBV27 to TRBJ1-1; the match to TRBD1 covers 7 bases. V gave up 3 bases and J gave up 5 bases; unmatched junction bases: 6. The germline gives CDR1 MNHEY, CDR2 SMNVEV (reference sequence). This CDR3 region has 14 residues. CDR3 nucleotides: TGTGCCAGCAGTTTGGCAGGGGGTTTTACTGAAGCTTTCTTT. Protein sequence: CASSLAGGFTEAFF.

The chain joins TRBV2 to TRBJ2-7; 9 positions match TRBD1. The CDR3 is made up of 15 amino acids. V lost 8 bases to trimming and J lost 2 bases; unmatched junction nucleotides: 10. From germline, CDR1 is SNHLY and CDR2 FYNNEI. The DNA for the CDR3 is TGTGCCAGCTACACGGGGACAGGGTCCCCCTACGAGCAGTACTTC. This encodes CASYTGTGSPYEQYF.

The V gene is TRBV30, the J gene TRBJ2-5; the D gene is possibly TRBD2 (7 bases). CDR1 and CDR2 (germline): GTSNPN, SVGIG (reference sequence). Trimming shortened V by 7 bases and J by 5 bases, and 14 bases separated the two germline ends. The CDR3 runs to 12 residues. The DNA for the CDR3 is TGTGCCTTCTGGGGGGGGCTGGAGACCCAGTACTTC. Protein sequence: CAFWGGLETQYF.

The chain's CDR3 is CASSLLTDGRMEAFF. DNA of the CDR3: TGTGCCAGCAGTTTATTGACTGATGGAAGGATGGAAGCTTTCTTT. The chain is built from TRBV27 and TRBJ1-1; D remains unclear. Per germline, CDR1 MNHEY and CDR2 SMNVEV (reference sequence). The CDR3 totals 15 residues. Trimming took off 1 base at V and 8 bases at J, with 17 bases between the two ends.

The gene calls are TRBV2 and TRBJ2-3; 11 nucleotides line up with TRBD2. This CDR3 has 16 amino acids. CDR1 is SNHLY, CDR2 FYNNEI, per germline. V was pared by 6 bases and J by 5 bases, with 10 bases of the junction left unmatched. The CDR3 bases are TGTGCCAGCAGGCCCCCGGGACTAGCGGCTCTAGATACGCAGTATTTT. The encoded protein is CASRPPGLAALDTQYF.

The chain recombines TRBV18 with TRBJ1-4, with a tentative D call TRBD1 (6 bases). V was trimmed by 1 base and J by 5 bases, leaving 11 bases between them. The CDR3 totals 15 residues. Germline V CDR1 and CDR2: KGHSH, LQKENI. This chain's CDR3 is CASSPRRGGNEKLFF. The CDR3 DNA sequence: TGTGCCAGCTCACCACGGCGGGGGGGCAATGAAAAACTGTTTTTT.

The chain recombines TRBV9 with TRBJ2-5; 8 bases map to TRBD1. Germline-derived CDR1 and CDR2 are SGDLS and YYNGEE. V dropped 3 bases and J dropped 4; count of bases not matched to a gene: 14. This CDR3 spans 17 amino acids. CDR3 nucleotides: TGTGCCAGCAGCGCTATGGACAGGGCGTCCATCAGAGAGACCCAGTACTTC. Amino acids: CASSAMDRASIRETQYF.

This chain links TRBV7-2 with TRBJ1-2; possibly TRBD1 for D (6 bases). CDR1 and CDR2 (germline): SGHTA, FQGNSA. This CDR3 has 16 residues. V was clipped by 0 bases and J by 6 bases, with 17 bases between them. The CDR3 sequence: CASSLARTGTSHGYTF. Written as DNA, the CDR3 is TGTGCCAGCAGCTTAGCCCGCACCGGGACATCTCATGGCTACACCTTC.

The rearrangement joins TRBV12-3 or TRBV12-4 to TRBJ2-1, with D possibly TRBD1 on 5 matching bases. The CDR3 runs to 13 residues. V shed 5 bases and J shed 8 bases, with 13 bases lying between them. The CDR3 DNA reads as TGTGCCAGCAGTCTGTCTAGGGGCCATGAGCAGTTCTTC. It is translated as CASSLSRGHEQFF.

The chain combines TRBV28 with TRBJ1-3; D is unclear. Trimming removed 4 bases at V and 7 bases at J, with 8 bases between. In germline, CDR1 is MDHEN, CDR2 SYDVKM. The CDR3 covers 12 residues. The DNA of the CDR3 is TGTGCCAGCAGTTCGTACAGCAACACCATATATTTT. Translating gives CASSSYSNTIYF.

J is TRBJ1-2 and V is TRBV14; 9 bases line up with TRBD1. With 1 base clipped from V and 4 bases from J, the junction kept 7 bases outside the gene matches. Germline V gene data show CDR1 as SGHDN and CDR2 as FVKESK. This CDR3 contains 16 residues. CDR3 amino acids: CASSQAGTGGIYGYTF. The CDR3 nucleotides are TGTGCCAGCAGCCAAGCTGGCACAGGGGGCATCTATGGCTACACCTTC.

DNA for the CDR3: TGCAGCGTTTCCTTAGGACAGGGGGCGGCCTCCTACGAGCAGTACTTC. Protein product: CSVSLGQGAASYEQYF. This chain joins TRBV29-1 and TRBJ2-7, with 11 bases matching TRBD1. Germline V gives CDR1 SQVTM, CDR2 ANQGSEA. The CDR3 totals 16 residues. V trimming: 5 bases; J trimming: 0 bases; junction bases outside the gene matches: 9.

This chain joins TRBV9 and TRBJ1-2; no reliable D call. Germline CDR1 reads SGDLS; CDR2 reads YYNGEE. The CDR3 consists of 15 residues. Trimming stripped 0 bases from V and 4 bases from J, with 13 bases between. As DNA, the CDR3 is TGTGCCAGCAGCGTAGCTACAGAATCCGTCTATGGCTACACCTTC. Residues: CASSVATESVYGYTF.

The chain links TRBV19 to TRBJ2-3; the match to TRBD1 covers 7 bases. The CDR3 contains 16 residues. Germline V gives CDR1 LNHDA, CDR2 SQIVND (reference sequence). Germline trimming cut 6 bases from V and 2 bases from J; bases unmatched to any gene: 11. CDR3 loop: CASSLIQGPATDTQYF. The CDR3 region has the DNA TGTGCCAGTAGCCTTATACAGGGGCCTGCCACAGATACGCAGTATTTT.

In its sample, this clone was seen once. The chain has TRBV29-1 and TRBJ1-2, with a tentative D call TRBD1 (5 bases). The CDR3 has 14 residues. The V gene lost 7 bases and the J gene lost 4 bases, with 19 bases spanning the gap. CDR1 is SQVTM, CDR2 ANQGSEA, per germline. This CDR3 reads CSAELGGLVYGYTF. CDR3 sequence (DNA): TGCAGCGCAGAGCTCGGGGGTTTGGTCTATGGCTACACCTTC. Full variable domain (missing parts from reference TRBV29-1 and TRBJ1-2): SAVISQKPSRDICQRGTSLTIQCQVDSQVTMMFWYRQQPGQSLTLIATANQGSEATYESGFVIDKFPISRPNLTFSTLTVSNMSPEDSSIYLCSAELGGLVYGYTFGSGTRLTVV.

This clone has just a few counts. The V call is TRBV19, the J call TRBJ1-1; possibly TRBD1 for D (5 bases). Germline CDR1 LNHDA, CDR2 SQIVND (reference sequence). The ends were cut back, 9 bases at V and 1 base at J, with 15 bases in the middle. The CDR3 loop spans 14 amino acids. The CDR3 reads CASRQGEWNTEAFF. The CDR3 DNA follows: TGTGCCAGCCGCCAGGGCGAATGGAACACTGAAGCTTTCTTT.

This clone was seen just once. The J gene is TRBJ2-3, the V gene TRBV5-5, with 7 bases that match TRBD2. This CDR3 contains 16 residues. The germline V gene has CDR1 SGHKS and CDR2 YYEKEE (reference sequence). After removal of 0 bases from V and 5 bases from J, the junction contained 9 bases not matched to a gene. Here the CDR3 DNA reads TGTGCCAGCAGCTTGGTAGGACTAGTTACGAGAGATACGCAGTATTTT. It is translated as CASSLVGLVTRDTQYF.

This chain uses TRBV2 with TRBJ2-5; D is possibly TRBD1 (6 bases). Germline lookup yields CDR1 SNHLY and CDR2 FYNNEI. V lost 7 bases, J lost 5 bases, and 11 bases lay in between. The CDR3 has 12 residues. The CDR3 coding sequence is TGTGCCAGCAAATTTCAGGGGGAGACCCAGTACTTC. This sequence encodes CASKFQGETQYF.

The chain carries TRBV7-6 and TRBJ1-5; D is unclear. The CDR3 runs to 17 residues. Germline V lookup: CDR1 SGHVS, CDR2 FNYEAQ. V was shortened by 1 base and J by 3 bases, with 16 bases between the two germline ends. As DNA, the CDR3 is TGTGCCAGCAGCTTAGAAGCTTCGGTTTCGGTCAATCAGCCCCAGCATTTT. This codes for CASSLEASVSVNQPQHF.

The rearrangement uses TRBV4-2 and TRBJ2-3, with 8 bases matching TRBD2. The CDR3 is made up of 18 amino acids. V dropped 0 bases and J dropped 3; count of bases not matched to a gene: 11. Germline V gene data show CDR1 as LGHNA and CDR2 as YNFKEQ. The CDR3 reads CASSQDRGRERGTDTQYF. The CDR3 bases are TGTGCCAGCAGCCAAGATAGGGGACGTGAGCGGGGGACAGATACGCAGTATTTT.

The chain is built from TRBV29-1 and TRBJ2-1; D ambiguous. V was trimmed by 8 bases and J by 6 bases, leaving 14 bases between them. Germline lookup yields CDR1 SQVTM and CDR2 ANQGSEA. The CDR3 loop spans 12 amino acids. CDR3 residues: CSSVFGPNEQFF. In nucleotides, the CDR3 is TGCAGCTCCGTGTTTGGGCCCAATGAGCAGTTCTTC.

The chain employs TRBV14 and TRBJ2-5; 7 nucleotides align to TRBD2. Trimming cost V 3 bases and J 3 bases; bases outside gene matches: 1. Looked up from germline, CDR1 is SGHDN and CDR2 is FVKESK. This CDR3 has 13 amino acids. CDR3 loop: CASSQGTKETQYF. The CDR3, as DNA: TGTGCCAGCAGCCAGGGGACTAAAGAGACCCAGTACTTC.

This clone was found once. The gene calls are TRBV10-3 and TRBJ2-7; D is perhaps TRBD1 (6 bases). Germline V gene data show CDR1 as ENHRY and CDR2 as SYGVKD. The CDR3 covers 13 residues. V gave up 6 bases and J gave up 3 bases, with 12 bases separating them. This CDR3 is CAISPSTGYEQYF. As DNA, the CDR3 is TGTGCCATCAGCCCCTCGACAGGCTACGAGCAGTACTTC.

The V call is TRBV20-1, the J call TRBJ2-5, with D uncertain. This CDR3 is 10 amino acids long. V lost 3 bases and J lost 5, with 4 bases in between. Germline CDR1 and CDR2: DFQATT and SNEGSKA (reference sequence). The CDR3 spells CSARSETQYF. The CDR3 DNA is TGCAGTGCTAGGTCGGAGACCCAGTACTTC.

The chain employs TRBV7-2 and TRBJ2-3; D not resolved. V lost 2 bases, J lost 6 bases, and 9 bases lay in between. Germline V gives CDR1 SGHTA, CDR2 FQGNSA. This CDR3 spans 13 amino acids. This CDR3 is CASSLKVGDTQYF. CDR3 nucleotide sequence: TGTGCCAGCAGCTTAAAGGTCGGGGATACGCAGTATTTT.